This T cell receptor (beta chain) came from a study of cytomegalovirus exposure and HLA in healthy donors listed by TCRdb under 2017. Describing the broader study: According to an earlier analysis of 587 of the donors, some 180 million T cells yielded some 110 million unique TCR beta sequences and about 300 Gb of sequence data. Genome-wide SNP genotypes for about three fifths of the roughly 700 donors were used in a later genetic analysis, which treated that subset as a discovery cohort. An earlier analysis of approximately 580 of the donors used high-throughput TCR beta sequencing to judge whether each TCR beta V gene segment behaved as functional or pseudogenic. Across some 400 genotyped donors of the cohort, an average of roughly 250,000 unique TCR beta nucleotide sequences per donor were sequenced, and roughly a sixth of those sequences were non-productive. To study patterns of TCR occurrence, a later analysis re-analyzed previously published TCR beta repertoires from 666 donors and added high-resolution HLA genotyping. The study profiled the T cell repertoires of under 700 subjects by immunosequencing and related them to cytomegalovirus serostatus. Because of strong linkage in the cohort, 4 to 6 DR-DQ haplotypes were treated as single units for association and clustering. Class I and class II HLA loci were covered by the typing at four-digit resolution. Approximately 300 gigabases of sequencing data and around 85 million unique TCR sequences made up an early release that covered over 550 HLA-typed donors. Rather than drawing on any new phenotypic data, the later analysis identified candidate immune exposures from TCR beta sequences and the way those sequences occurred across donors. Every repertoire in the discovery cohort had been generated on one and the same sequencing platform. In addition to the first cohort of 666 subjects, a separate validation cohort of approximately 110 different subjects was used. Of the 350 to 400 genotyped donors, about 80% fell in the genetic ancestry cluster associated with self-reported Caucasian donors. Donor age, sex, ethnicity and CMV serostatus were compiled alongside the repertoire data. The aim of the study was to test whether cataloging public T cell receptors could identify signatures of past pathogen exposure. The study combined high-throughput TCR immunosequencing, statistical association of individual TCRs with disease status, and machine learning to predict cytomegalovirus infection status. Typing coverage varied by locus: roughly 629-640 donors for A, B, C, DRB1 and DQB1; approximately 500 for DQA1; approximately 610 for DPA1; more than 450 for DPB1. Study-wide findings and limitations: Most TCR sequences were observed very rarely across donors, whereas some public TCRs were present in many individuals. When HLA alleles, especially DR and DQ, strongly co-occurred, attributing TCR associations to individual alleles was difficult. Most CMV-associated TCR beta chains appeared to be HLA-restricted in a later analysis, and the HLA associations seemed to be driven largely by CMV exposure. In a later genetic analysis, fewer N-insertions in productive TCRs were reported among donors in an Asian-associated ancestry cluster than the approximately 670-donor mean. This cohort had only TCR beta chains sequenced, and the lack of alpha or paired-chain data limited which features could be detected. Cytomegalovirus status was reported to be diagnosed by the classifier with high specificity and sensitivity in both the original and validation cohorts. In an earlier analysis of about 600 of the donors, most TCR beta V segments appeared in productive rearrangements about 87% or about 30% of the time, broadly matching IMGT annotations. Because the 87-base-pair reads could not distinguish some IMGT-functional V segments, including TRBV6-2 and TRBV6-3, those segments were excluded. In vitro tests confirmed that a few of the cytomegalovirus-associated TCR beta chains recognize cytomegalovirus antigens. Several of the top co-occurrence clusters appeared to be linked to parvovirus B19, influenza, CMV and Epstein-Barr virus, according to a later analysis. A further reported finding was that TCR beta sequences accurately predicted the HLA-A and HLA-B alleles for most subjects in the first cohort. Because counts were too low, around 18 rarely observed V segments, including chromosome 9 orphons, were left out of the earlier analysis of over 550 of the donors. In a later genetic analysis, a missense DCLRE1C variant was associated with V-gene and J-gene trimming of TCR beta chains, and the association was replicated in an independent cohort. Because some donors lacked HLA typing at each locus, the association tests relied only on the typed subset. In the study, around 160 TCR beta chains were listed as associated with cytomegalovirus. The sequencing pipeline was judged likely to have produced a cluster of highly shared sequence variants as a technical artifact. Specific HLA alleles were associated with over 15,000 TCR beta sequences at a false discovery rate of 0.05 in a later analysis. A later analysis found that TCR association rates varied across HLA loci, with DRB1 alleles showing the most associated TCRs and HLA-C alleles the fewest. The authors suggested that the approach could potentially be generalized to other disease states and immunological phenotypes. Compared with equally common non-associated chains, HLA-associated TCR beta chains in a later analysis were more clonally expanded and had lower generation probabilities. The only immune exposure information available for the cohort was CMV serostatus. Presence/absence analyses assumed roughly uniform sequencing depth across donors, an assumption that may not hold. Linkage disequilibrium might explain the correlated functional status among segregating V segments, but an unknown experimental factor could not be ruled out.

Receptor libraries were prepared by the immunoSEQ multiplex PCR assay. The multiplex PCR relied on a mix of 60 forward primers for TCR Vbeta segments and 13 reverse primers for TCR Jbeta segments. A multiplex PCR assay on genomic DNA amplified the CDR3 region of rearranged TCR beta genes. On the Illumina HiSeq System, the amplified TCR beta libraries were sequenced as 87-base-pair reads. The study's processing was this. In a later analysis, about 80 million unique TCR beta chains were counted across the 500 to 850 repertoires, and roughly 11 million of these chains were shared by at least two donors. Raw reads were error-corrected and collapsed into unique sequences with a nearest-neighbor algorithm that merged closely related sequences to remove PCR and sequencing errors. To assign V, D and J gene segments, CDR3 sequences were aligned to IMGT reference sequences. For a sequence to be retained, a match of at least six nucleotides was required to both a V gene segment and a J gene segment. Rearrangements were classified as productive when the CDR3 lacked stop codons and remained in frame with V and J, and all other rearrangements were classified as non-productive. Following IMGT convention, CDR3 was defined as the stretch from the second conserved V-encoded cysteine to the conserved J-encoded phenylalanine. The earlier analysis of 500 to 650 of the donors excluded any sequence lacking an unambiguous match to a single V gene segment. An earlier analysis of under 750 of the donors called V segments functional above 56.7% productive rearrangements and segregating when the between-donor standard deviation exceeded 5%. To diagnose cytomegalovirus status from the catalog of TCR beta chain sequences, a statistical classification framework was built. In a later analysis, TCR nucleotide sequences were compared against IMGT/GENE-DB human TR gene sequences so that V and J genes could be assigned. In a later analysis, CDR3 sequences and most-parsimonious VDJ recombination scenarios were assigned using the TCRdist pipeline. In a later analysis, each TCR beta chain was defined by its CDR3 amino acid sequence together with its V-gene family, and reads without a unique V-gene family were excluded. As a way to deal with suspected cross-contamination and a sequencing artifact, a later analysis dropped 450 to 600 nucleotide sequences that were highly shared and had low generation probability. A later analysis calculated a clonal expansion index for each public chain from normalized within-repertoire ranks of inferred template counts. Generation probabilities in a later analysis came from a VDJ recombination model fitted to out-of-frame rearrangements, and those results were checked against IGoR. A later analysis scored TCR-TCR, TCR-HLA and TCR-CMV co-occurrence with hypergeometric tests, applying a repertoire-size bias correction to TCR pairs. In a later analysis, false discovery rates were estimated by permuting HLA or CMV assignments 20 times. In a later analysis, co-occurring TCRs were grouped with DBSCAN, and TCRdist sequence similarity was added when clustering was performed within HLA-allele-positive subsets. Repertoires with fewer than 30,000 or more than 120,000 public chains were left out of co-occurrence clustering, as were about five repertoires with anomalous nucleotide sharing. TCRdb holds this immuneACCESS table with in-frame rearrangements only. Some clones are missing; in checked studies, unresolved V genes explain under half, and the rest has no known cause. D and trimming come from the DNA, and the V and J calls and clone size come from that table. This sample comprises 100,000 to 150,000 clones, more than 65% of them detected only once. The leading ten clones occupy less than 3.5% of the sample.

The cohort comprised some 700 healthy bone marrow donors. At the time of sampling, all cohort members were nominally healthy, though unrecorded immune exposures were likely present. The donor was CMV seronegative and belonged to the group of more than 300 seronegative cohort members. A peripheral blood sample was provided by each donor, and peripheral blood mononuclear cells were used for TCR beta sequencing. The Qiagen DNeasy Blood Extraction Kit was used to extract genomic DNA from the blood cell samples. Turning to this clone: Its antigen remains unidentified. No base quality information exists; no much larger clone differs at one position.

Its CDR3 holds 15 amino acids, cysteine through phenylalanine. Only CDR3 DNA remains: 45 bases, in frame from the first base. CDR1 is given as MNHEY and CDR2 as SVGAGI, both from the germline V gene. V loses 5 bases, J loses 4 bases, and the germline ends lie 17 bases apart. Source material: PBMCs. The chain uses TRBV6-5 and TRBJ1-2; the D segment could be TRBD1, given 5 matching bases. This clonotype originated in a man in his fifties in good health and CMV-seronegative. The DNA reads as follows: TGTGCCAGCAGTCCCATGACAGTACCAGTCTATGGCTACACCTTC. Its coded protein is CASSPMTVPVYGYTF.